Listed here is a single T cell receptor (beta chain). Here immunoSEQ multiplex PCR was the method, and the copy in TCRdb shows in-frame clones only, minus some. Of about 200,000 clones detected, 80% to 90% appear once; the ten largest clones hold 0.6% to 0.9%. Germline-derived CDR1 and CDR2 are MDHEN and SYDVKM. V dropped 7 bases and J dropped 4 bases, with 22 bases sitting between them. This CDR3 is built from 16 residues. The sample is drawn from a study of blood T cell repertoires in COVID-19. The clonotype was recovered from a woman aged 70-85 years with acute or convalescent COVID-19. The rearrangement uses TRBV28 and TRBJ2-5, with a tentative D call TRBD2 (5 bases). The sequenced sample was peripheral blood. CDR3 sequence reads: CASIRQLGSVLETQYF. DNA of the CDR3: TGTGCCAGCATTCGCCAACTTGGTAGCGTCCTAGAGACCCAGTACTTC.